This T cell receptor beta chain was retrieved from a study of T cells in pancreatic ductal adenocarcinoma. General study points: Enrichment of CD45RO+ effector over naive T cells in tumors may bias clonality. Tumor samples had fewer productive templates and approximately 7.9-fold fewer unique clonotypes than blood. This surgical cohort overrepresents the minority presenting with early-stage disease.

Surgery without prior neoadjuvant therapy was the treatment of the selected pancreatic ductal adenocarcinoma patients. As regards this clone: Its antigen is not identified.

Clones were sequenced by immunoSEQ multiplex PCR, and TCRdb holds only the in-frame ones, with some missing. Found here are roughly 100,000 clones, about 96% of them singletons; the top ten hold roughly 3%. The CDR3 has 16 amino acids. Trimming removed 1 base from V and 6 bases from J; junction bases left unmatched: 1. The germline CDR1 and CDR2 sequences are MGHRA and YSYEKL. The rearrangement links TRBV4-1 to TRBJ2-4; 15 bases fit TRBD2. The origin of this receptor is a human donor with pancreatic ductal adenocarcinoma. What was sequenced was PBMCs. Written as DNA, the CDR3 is TGCGCCAGCAGCCAAGGGACTAGCGGGAGGGGAAACATTCAGTACTTC. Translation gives CASSQGTSGRGNIQYF.